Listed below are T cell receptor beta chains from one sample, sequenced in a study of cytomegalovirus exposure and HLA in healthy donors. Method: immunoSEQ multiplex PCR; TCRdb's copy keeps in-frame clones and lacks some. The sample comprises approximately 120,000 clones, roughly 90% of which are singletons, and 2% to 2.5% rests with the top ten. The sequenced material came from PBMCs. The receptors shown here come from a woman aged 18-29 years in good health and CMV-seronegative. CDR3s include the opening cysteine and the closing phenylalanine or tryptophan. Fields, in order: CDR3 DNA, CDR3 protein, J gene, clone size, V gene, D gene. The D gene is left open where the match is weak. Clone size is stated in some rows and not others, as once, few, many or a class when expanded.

CDR3nt: TGTGCCAGTAGTACTTCCCTAGCCTACGAGCAGTACTTC; CDR3aa: CASSTSLAYEQYF; j_gene: TRBJ2-7; abundance: -; v_gene: TRBV19; d_gene: -
CDR3nt: TGTGCCAGCAGTCGACAGGGGTCGCCTCCCTACGAGCAGTACTTC; CDR3aa: CASSRQGSPPYEQYF; j_gene: TRBJ2-7; abundance: -; v_gene: TRBV28; d_gene: TRBD1
CDR3nt: TGTGCCAGCGAGGTACAGGGGGCGGCTGGAAACACCATATATTTT; CDR3aa: CASEVQGAAGNTIYF; j_gene: TRBJ1-3; abundance: -; v_gene: TRBV5-4; d_gene: TRBD1
CDR3nt: TGCGCCAGCAGCCCCAACCCGGGACTAGTCTACGAGCAGTACTTC; CDR3aa: CASSPNPGLVYEQYF; j_gene: TRBJ2-7; abundance: once; v_gene: TRBV4-3; d_gene: TRBD2
CDR3nt: TGTGCCAGCAGTCTGGCCGGGACTAGCTCCTACGAGCAGTACTTC; CDR3aa: CASSLAGTSSYEQYF; j_gene: TRBJ2-7; abundance: -; v_gene: TRBV28; d_gene: TRBD2
CDR3nt: TGTGCCAGCAGTTTGGCGGGGGGCGACTGGGAGACCCAGTACTTC; CDR3aa: CASSLAGGDWETQYF; j_gene: TRBJ2-5; abundance: -; v_gene: TRBV27; d_gene: TRBD2
CDR3nt: TGCAGCGTTGTCGGACAGAAAACGTACGAGCAGTACTTC; CDR3aa: CSVVGQKTYEQYF; j_gene: TRBJ2-7; abundance: -; v_gene: TRBV29-1; d_gene: -
CDR3nt: TGTGCCAGCTCGGCGGGACAGGGTACGGGAAAACTGTTTTTT; CDR3aa: CASSAGQGTGKLFF; j_gene: TRBJ1-4; abundance: -; v_gene: TRBV18; d_gene: TRBD1
CDR3nt: TGTGCCTGGAGTCGACAGGGCCTCCAGCCCCAGCATTTT; CDR3aa: CAWSRQGLQPQHF; j_gene: TRBJ1-5; abundance: -; v_gene: TRBV30; d_gene: TRBD1
CDR3nt: TGTGCCAGCAGCTTAATCGGCGGCGGGGGCGGCGCGACTAATGAAAAACTGTTTTTT; CDR3aa: CASSLIGGGGGATNEKLFF; j_gene: TRBJ1-4; abundance: -; v_gene: TRBV7-2; d_gene: -
CDR3nt: TGCAGTGGAGAGGATACCTACGAGCAGTACTTC; CDR3aa: CSGEDTYEQYF; j_gene: TRBJ2-7; abundance: -; v_gene: TRBV20-1; d_gene: -
CDR3nt: TGTGCCAGCAGTGTTGGGGCTGCCGCTTTCTTT; CDR3aa: CASSVGAAAFF; j_gene: TRBJ1-1; abundance: -; v_gene: TRBV2; d_gene: -